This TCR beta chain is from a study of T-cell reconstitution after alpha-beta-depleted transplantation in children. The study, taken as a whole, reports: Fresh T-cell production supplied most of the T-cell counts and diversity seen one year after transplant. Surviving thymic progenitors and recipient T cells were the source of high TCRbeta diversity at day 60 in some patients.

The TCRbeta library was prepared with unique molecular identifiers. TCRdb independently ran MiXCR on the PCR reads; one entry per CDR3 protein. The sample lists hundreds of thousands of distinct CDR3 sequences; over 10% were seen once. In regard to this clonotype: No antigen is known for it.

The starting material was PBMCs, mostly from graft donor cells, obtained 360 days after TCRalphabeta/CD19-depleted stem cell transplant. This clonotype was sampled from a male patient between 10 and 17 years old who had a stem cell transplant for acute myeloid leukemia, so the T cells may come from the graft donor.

CDR3 amino acids: CSARDKTTGANVLTF. The CDR3 region has the DNA TGCAGTGCTAGAGATAAGACAACTGGGGCCAACGTCCTGACTTTC. The chain uses TRBV20-1 and TRBJ2-6; no definite D call. Trimming cost V 0 bases and J 2 bases, with 8 bases left between them. CDR1 is DFQATT, CDR2 SNEGSKA, per germline (reference sequence). CDR3 length: 15 amino acids.